A selection of T cell receptor beta chains follows, all from one sample in a study of blood T cell repertoires in COVID-19. Using immunoSEQ multiplex PCR, the repertoire was profiled, and TCRdb retains in-frame clones only, with some absent. The repertoire consists of 120,000 to 150,000 clones, with about 88% occurring once and the leading ten covering 2% to 2.5%. Specimen: peripheral blood. Source of these receptors: a human donor in a cohort sampled during active COVID-19. The CDR3 runs from the conserved cysteine through the conserved F or W. Each record gives: CDR3 protein, CDR3 DNA, V gene, clone size, D gene, J gene. D genes are given only for firm matches. Not all rows give a size; the values are once, few, many and, for expanded clones, a class.

CASVRDRVSYNEQFF | TGTGCCAGCGTCCGGGACAGAGTATCCTACAATGAGCAGTTCTTC | TRBV7-9 | NA | TRBD1 | TRBJ2-1
CASSWGYSYEQYF | TGTGCCAGTAGCTGGGGCTACTCCTACGAGCAGTACTTC | TRBV19 | NA | NA | TRBJ2-7
CAWTSPTGAYNSPLHF | TGTGCCTGGACGAGCCCGACAGGGGCGTATAATTCACCCCTCCACTTT | TRBV30 | NA | TRBD1 | TRBJ1-6
CAWSVLSSGIEQYF | TGTGCCTGGAGTGTACTGTCTAGCGGGATCGAGCAGTACTTC | TRBV30 | NA | TRBD2 | TRBJ2-7
CASSLRQGEKLFF | TGTGCCAGCAGCTTGAGACAGGGCGAAAAACTGTTTTTT | TRBV5-6 | NA | TRBD1 | TRBJ1-4
CASSLRGSSSYNEQFF | TGTGCCAGCAGCTTAAGGGGGTCGAGCTCCTACAATGAGCAGTTCTTC | TRBV5-4 | NA | NA | TRBJ2-1
CAITGNTEAFF | TGTGCCATAACAGGGAACACTGAAGCTTTCTTT | TRBV28 | NA | NA | TRBJ1-1
CASSYSAGSLDTQYF | TGTGCCAGCAGTTACTCGGCGGGGTCTTTAGATACGCAGTATTTT | TRBV6-5 | NA | NA | TRBJ2-3
CASSSQGLAGGYNEQFF | TGTGCCAGTAGTTCTCAGGGACTAGCGGGGGGCTACAATGAGCAGTTCTTC | TRBV19 | NA | TRBD2 | TRBJ2-1
CASSRGQGEALGANVLTF | TGTGCCAGCAGCCGTGGACAGGGAGAAGCCCTTGGGGCCAACGTCCTGACTTTC | TRBV11-2 | NA | TRBD1 | TRBJ2-6
CASSRGLAGGEQYF | TGTGCCAGCAGCAGGGGACTAGCGGGAGGGGAGCAGTACTTC | TRBV7-3 | NA | TRBD2 | TRBJ2-7
CASSEGGVKPQHF | TGTGCCAGCAGCGAAGGGGGTGTGAAGCCCCAGCATTTT | TRBV6-2/TRBV6-3 | NA | NA | TRBJ1-5
CASKGGNEQYF | TGTGCCAGCAAAGGAGGGAACGAGCAGTACTTC | TRBV6-5 | NA | NA | TRBJ2-7
CASSYSDSSYEQYF | TGTGCCAGCAGTTACTCGGACAGCTCCTACGAGCAGTACTTC | TRBV6-5 | NA | NA | TRBJ2-7
CASSPQGRGNSPLHF | TGTGCCAGCTCGCCACAGGGACGGGGGAATTCACCCCTCCACTTT | TRBV18 | once | NA | TRBJ1-6
CASSQGQGIAVQYF | TGTGCCAGCAGCCAAGGACAGGGAATCGCTGTCCAGTACTTC | TRBV3-1/TRBV3-2 | NA | TRBD1 | TRBJ2-5